This TCR beta chain was obtained from a study of beta chain features in type 1 diabetes. Looking at the study overall: The patient and healthy donor groups were comparable for age, gender and cell yields.

Study conclusions and caveats: TCRB repertoires of naive, central memory and Treg cells appeared more similar among patients than among healthy donors. For patients and controls alike, PCR might favor shorter templates to the same degree. In all four CD4+ subsets, TCRB CDR3 length was significantly, moderately reduced in type 1 diabetes.

Turning to this clone: Its antigen is currently unknown.

Reverse transcription of all isolated RNA meant that expressed TCRB transcripts were sequenced. Profiling relied on immunoSEQ multiplex PCR, and the TCRdb table lists in-frame clones only, not all of them. The table records 600,000 or so clones, around 15% of them present only once. Sorting based on CD45RO/CCR7/CD25/CD127/CD95/CD27 separated CD4+ naive, central memory, regulatory and stem cell-like memory cells. CDR1 and CDR2 from the germline V gene are SGDLS and YYNGEE. Deletions cut 3 bases from V and 5 bases from J, with 30 bases between. The CDR3 length is 19 residues. Sequenced material: naive CD4+ T cells from blood. This TCR was recovered from a man between 18 and 35 years old with type 1 diabetes. The V call is TRBV9, the J call TRBJ2-7; D may be TRBD1 (7 bases). The DNA for the CDR3 is TGTGCCAGCAGCGCACATAAAGGTCGCCCGACAGGGACTGGAAACGAGCAGTACTTC. As protein: CASSAHKGRPTGTGNEQYF.